What follows are 13 T cell receptor beta chains derived from one specimen sequenced in a study of blood T cell repertoires in COVID-19. Clones were sequenced by immunoSEQ multiplex PCR, and TCRdb holds only the in-frame ones, with some missing. The sample shows roughly 74,000 clones, 84% of them seen only once. The sequencing input was peripheral blood. The receptors come from a man aged 70 or older with acute or convalescent COVID-19.

This clone has just one count. This chain joins TRBV7-3 and TRBJ2-3, with 8 bases lining up with TRBD2. Trimming removed 5 bases from V and 0 bases from J; junction bases left unmatched: 4. The germline V gene encodes CDR1 SGHTA and CDR2 FQGTGA. CDR3 length: 15 amino acids. The CDR3 protein is CASSRGGISTDTQYF. In DNA form, the CDR3 reads TGTGCCAGCAGCCGCGGGGGGATCAGCACAGATACGCAGTATTTT.

J is TRBJ1-5 and V is TRBV29-1; the D gene is possibly TRBD1 (5 bases). Germline V gene lookup returns CDR1 SQVTM and CDR2 ANQGSEA. The CDR3 is made up of 12 amino acids. The V gene lost 8 bases and the J gene lost 7 bases, with 15 bases spanning the gap. The CDR3 here is CSTQGAGQPQHF. The CDR3 bases are TGCAGCACTCAGGGTGCCGGGCAGCCCCAGCATTTT.

V usage is TRBV2 and J usage is TRBJ1-5; D gene unclear. Germline values: CDR1 SNHLY, CDR2 FYNNEI. The CDR3 runs 18 residues. The V end lost 3 bases, the J end lost 6 bases, and 24 bases lay between the germline ends. CDR3: CASSESPTSITVRQPQHF. The CDR3 nucleotides are TGTGCCAGCAGTGAGAGCCCCACCTCAATTACCGTCCGTCAGCCCCAGCATTTT.

This clone occurred once. J is TRBJ1-2 and V is TRBV18; D is perhaps TRBD1 (5 bases). Trimming pared 2 bases from V and 5 bases from J, leaving 21 bases between. CDR1 is KGHSH, CDR2 LQKENI, per germline. This CDR3 region has 17 residues. The CDR3 sequence: CASSPKSDSRSLYGYTF. The CDR3 DNA sequence: TGTGCCAGCTCACCAAAAAGTGACAGTCGGTCGCTGTATGGCTACACCTTC.

The chain employs TRBV18 and TRBJ2-3, with 10 bases identical to TRBD1. CDR3 length: 15 residues. V shed 5 bases and J 4 bases; nucleotides not matched to a gene: 6. Germline loops: CDR1 KGHSH, CDR2 LQKENI. The CDR3 spells CASSSTGTGADTQYF. The CDR3 nucleotides read TGTGCCAGCTCATCTACCGGGACAGGGGCAGATACGCAGTATTTT.

The chain combines TRBV6-2 or TRBV6-3 with TRBJ2-7; the match to TRBD1 covers 8 bases. Per the germline V gene, CDR1 is MNHEY and CDR2 is SVGEGT. The CDR3 spans 14 residues. Germline trimming cut 5 bases from V and 7 bases from J; bases unmatched to any gene: 10. The CDR3 coding sequence is TGTGCCAGCAGTGCCCTCCTGGGGACAGGAGAGCAGTACTTC. Its protein product is CASSALLGTGEQYF.

The chain uses TRBV25-1 and TRBJ2-2; 12 bases line up with TRBD1. Losses at the gene ends were 1 base for V and 7 bases for J; bases not matched to a gene: 4. The CDR3 consists of 16 residues. From germline, CDR1 is MGHDK and CDR2 SYGVNS. In nucleotides, the CDR3 is TGTGCCAGCAGTGAATGGGGGACAGGGGGCATCGGGGAGCTGTTTTTT. It is translated as CASSEWGTGGIGELFF.

This chain links TRBV3-1 (or the pseudogene TRBV3-2) with TRBJ1-2; D gene unclear. Germline V lookup: CDR1 LGHDT, CDR2 YNNKEL (reference sequence). The CDR3 runs 13 residues. V lost 6 bases to trimming and J lost 0 bases, with 8 bases between them. The CDR3 spells CASSSGSNYGYTF. The CDR3 region has the DNA TGTGCCAGCAGTTCGGGATCTAACTATGGCTACACCTTC.

This clone showed up just a few times. The rearrangement links TRBV7-2 to TRBJ2-2; tentative D call: TRBD2 (6 bases). Per the germline V gene, CDR1 is SGHTA and CDR2 is FQGNSA. The CDR3 covers 14 residues. Trimming took off 10 bases at V and 5 bases at J, with 17 bases between the two ends. The CDR3 sequence is CATAGGTFTGELFF. In DNA, the CDR3 is TGTGCCACCGCGGGTGGGACTTTTACCGGGGAGCTGTTTTTT. The whole variable domain, filled in from reference TRBV7-2 and TRBJ2-2, reads GAGVSQSPSNKVTEKGKDVELRCDPISGHTALYWYRQSLGQGLEFLIYFQGNSAPDKSGLPSDRFSAERTGGSVSTLTIQRTQQEDSAVYLCATAGGTFTGELFFGEGSRLTVL.

V and J are TRBV5-4 and TRBJ2-5; 10 bases line up with TRBD1. The CDR3 contains 16 residues. V dropped 4 bases and J dropped 2; count of bases not matched to a gene: 8. Germline assignment: CDR1 SGHNT and CDR2 YYREEE (reference sequence). For the CDR3, the DNA is TGTGCCAGCAGCGACCGGGACAGGGGCCGACAAGAGACCCAGTACTTC. Protein: CASSDRDRGRQETQYF.

The rearrangement links TRBV28 to TRBJ1-2; possible D gene TRBD1, 5 bases. V lost 5 bases and J 4 bases, leaving 11 bases between the germline ends. Germline values: CDR1 MDHEN, CDR2 SYDVKM. This CDR3 comprises 13 residues. The CDR3 is CASSAGDLYGYTF. The CDR3 nucleotides are TGTGCCAGCAGTGCGGGGGACCTCTATGGCTACACCTTC.

In its sample, this clone was seen once. The gene calls are TRBV18 and TRBJ1-4; TRBD1 matches 8 bases. After removal of 2 bases from V and 2 bases from J, the junction contained 1 base not matched to a gene. Germline V CDR1 and CDR2: KGHSH, LQKENI. The CDR3 sequence is 15 residues long. The CDR3 spells CASSPNRGTNEKLFF. The CDR3 DNA follows: TGTGCCAGCTCACCAAACAGGGGGACTAATGAAAAACTGTTTTTT.

The CDR3 DNA reads as TGTGCCAGCAGACAGCTGACAGGGTGGTACGAGCAGTACTTC. Translation: CASRQLTGWYEQYF. The genes are TRBV6-5 and TRBJ2-7; 7 bases align to TRBD1. CDR3 length: 14 amino acids. Germline V lookup: CDR1 MNHEY, CDR2 SVGAGI. Trimming removed 6 bases from V and 4 bases from J; junction bases left unmatched: 9.